The clone carrying this T cell receptor beta chain was detected a few times. The target antigen is unknown. The CDR3 is 14 amino acids. V was clipped by 0 bases and J by 5 bases; unmatched bases: 4. Germline loops: CDR1 SGHRS, CDR2 YFSETQ. These data belong to a study of Tregs in tolerant kidney transplant recipients. The method was immunoSEQ multiplex PCR; TCRdb's version includes in-frame clones alone and lacks a portion of them. The sample records 200,000 to 300,000 clones, roughly 84% being singletons. Study findings and constraints: Tregs expanded with activated donor B cells seemed most donor-specific. This study did not directly address biological reproducibility.

V and J are TRBV5-1 and TRBJ1-2; TRBD1 matches at 7 bases. Material for sequencing was CD4+ T cells from blood. The receptor's source is a human donor in good health. DNA of the CDR3: TGCGCCAGCAGCTTGGAAGGGGGCGGTTATGGCTACACCTTC. Translated: CASSLEGGGYGYTF.